The clone carrying this T cell receptor (beta chain) was recorded at least ten times. Its antigen is undetermined. The data were taken from a study of HIV-infected patients and healthy controls. Whole-study findings and limits: Healthy controls carried many MAIT alpha-chain CDR3s, while HIV+ repertoires had few.

Whole blood was used without fractionation, so all unsorted peripheral T cells were included. This CDR3 has 15 amino acids. Per germline, CDR1 SGHRS and CDR2 YFSETQ. Trimming took 0 bases from V and 2 from J, leaving 11 bases between them. Alpha and beta constant-region primers primed reverse transcription of around 500 ng RNA. Each of the alpha and beta chains got its own library through chain-specific third strand synthesis with indices. The cDNA received a 5' RACE adapter containing a random hexamer plus an SP2 sequencing primer site. MiXCR, run by TCRdb on the 5' RACE reads, gives a single entry per CDR3 protein. The data show tens of thousands of distinct CDR3 sequences, 8% to 10% seen once.

The sequence derives from an adult in good health. The material sequenced was blood. The V gene is TRBV5-1, the J gene TRBJ1-2; D is possibly TRBD1 (5 bases). CDR3 sequence (DNA): TGCGCCAGCAGCTTGGGCTGGGCAGGGAACTATGGCTACACCTTC. Translated, it gives CASSLGWAGNYGYTF.